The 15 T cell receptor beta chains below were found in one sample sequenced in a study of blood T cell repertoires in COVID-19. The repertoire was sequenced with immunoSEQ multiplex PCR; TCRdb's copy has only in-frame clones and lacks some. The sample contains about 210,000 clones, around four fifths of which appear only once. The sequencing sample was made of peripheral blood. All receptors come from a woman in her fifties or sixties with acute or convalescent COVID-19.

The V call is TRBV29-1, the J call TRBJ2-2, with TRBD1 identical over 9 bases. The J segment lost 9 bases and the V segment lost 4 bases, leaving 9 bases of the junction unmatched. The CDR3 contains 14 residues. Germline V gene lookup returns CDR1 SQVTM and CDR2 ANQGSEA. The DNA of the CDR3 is TGCAGCGTTGCCGGGACAGGGATCAACCGGGAGCTGTTTTTT. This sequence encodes CSVAGTGINRELFF.

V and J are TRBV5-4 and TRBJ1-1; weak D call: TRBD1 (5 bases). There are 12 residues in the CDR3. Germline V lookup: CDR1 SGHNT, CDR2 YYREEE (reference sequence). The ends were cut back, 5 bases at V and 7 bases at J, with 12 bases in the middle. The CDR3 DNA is TGTGCCAGCAGTCCGAAAGGGGTTGAAGCTTTCTTT. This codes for CASSPKGVEAFF.

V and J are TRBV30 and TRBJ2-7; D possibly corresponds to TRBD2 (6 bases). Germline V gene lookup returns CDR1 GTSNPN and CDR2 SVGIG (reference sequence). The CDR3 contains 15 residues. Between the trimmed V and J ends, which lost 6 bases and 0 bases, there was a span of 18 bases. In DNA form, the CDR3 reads TGTGCCTGCTCAAACTCCGGGACTCTCTCCTACGAGCAGTACTTC. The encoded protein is CACSNSGTLSYEQYF.

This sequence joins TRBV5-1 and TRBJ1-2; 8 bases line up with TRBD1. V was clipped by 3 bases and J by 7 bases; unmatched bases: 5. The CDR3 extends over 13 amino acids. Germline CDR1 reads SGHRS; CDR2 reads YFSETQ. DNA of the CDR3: TGCGCCAGCAGCTCCGGGACAGGTCCTGGCTACACCTTC. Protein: CASSSGTGPGYTF.

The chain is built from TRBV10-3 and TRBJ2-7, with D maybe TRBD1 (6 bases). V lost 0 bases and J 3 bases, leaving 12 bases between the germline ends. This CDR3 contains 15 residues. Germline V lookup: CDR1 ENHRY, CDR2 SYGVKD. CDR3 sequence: CAISESRVGGYEQYF. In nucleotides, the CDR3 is TGTGCCATCAGTGAGTCGAGGGTAGGGGGCTACGAGCAGTACTTC.

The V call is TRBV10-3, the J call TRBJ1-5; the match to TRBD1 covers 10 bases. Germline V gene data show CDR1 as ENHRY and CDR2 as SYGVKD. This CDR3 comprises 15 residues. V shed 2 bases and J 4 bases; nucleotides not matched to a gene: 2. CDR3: CAISEDRGRNQPQHF. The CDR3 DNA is TGTGCCATCAGTGAGGACAGGGGGCGAAATCAGCCCCAGCATTTT.

The chain's CDR3 is CASGELYEQYF. The CDR3 nucleotides are TGTGCCAGCGGAGAGCTCTACGAGCAGTACTTC. This rearrangement joins TRBV6-5 to TRBJ2-7; no firm D call. The CDR3 extends over 11 amino acids. CDR1 is MNHEY and CDR2 is SVGAGI in the germline V gene. V dropped 8 bases and J dropped 3 bases, with 8 bases sitting between them.

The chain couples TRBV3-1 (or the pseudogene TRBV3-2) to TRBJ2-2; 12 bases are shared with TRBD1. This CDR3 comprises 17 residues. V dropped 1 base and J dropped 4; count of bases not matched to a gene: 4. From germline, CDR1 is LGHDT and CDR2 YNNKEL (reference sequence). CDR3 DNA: TGTGCCAGCAGCCAAGCTCCGGGACAGGGGGCCACCGGGGAGCTGTTTTTT. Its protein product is CASSQAPGQGATGELFF.

The CDR3 reads CASSQEGTGYTIYF. The CDR3 DNA sequence: TGTGCCAGCAGCCAAGAAGGGACAGGGTATACCATATATTTT. This rearrangement joins TRBV3-1 (or the pseudogene TRBV3-2) to TRBJ1-3; 9 bases line up with TRBD1. With 0 bases clipped from V and 10 bases from J, the junction kept 4 bases outside the gene matches. Germline V CDR1 and CDR2: LGHDT, YNNKEL (reference sequence). The CDR3 is 14 amino acids.

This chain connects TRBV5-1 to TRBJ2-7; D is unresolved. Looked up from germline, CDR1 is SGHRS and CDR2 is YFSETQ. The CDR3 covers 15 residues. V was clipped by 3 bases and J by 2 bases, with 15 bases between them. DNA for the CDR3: TGCGCCAGCAGCTCCGAGGCGCTTTCAGCCTACGAGCAGTACTTC. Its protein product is CASSSEALSAYEQYF.

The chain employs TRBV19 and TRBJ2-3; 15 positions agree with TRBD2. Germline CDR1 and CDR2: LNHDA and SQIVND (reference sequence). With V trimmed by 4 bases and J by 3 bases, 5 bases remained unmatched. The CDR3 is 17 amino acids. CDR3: CASSTRTSGRGTDTQYF. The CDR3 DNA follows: TGTGCCAGTAGTACTCGGACTAGCGGGAGGGGGACAGATACGCAGTATTTT.

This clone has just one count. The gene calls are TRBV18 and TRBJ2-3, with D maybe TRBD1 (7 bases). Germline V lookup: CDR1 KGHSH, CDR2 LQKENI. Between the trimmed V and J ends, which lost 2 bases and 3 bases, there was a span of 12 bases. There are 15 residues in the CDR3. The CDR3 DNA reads TGTGCCAGCTCACCAGCACAGGGGAGGACAGATACGCAGTATTTT. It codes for CASSPAQGRTDTQYF.

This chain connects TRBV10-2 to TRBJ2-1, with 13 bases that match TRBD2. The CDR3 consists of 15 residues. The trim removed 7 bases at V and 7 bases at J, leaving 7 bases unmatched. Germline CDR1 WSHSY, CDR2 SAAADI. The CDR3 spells CASTLGLAGANEQFF. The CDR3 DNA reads TGCGCCAGCACCCTTGGACTAGCGGGAGCAAATGAGCAGTTCTTC.

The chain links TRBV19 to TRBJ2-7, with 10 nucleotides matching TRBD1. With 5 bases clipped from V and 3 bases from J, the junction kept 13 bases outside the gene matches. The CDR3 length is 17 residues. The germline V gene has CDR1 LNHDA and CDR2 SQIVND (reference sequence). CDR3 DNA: TGTGCCAGTAGTCTTCCCCCCTCGACAGGGGGCTTCTACGAGCAGTACTTC. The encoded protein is CASSLPPSTGGFYEQYF.

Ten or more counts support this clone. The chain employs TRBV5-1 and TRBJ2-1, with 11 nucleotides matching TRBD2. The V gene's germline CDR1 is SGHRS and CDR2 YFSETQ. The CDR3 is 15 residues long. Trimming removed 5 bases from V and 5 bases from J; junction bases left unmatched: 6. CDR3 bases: TGCGCCAGCAGTCCCGGGACTAGCGGTAACAATGAGCAGTTCTTC. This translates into CASSPGTSGNNEQFF.